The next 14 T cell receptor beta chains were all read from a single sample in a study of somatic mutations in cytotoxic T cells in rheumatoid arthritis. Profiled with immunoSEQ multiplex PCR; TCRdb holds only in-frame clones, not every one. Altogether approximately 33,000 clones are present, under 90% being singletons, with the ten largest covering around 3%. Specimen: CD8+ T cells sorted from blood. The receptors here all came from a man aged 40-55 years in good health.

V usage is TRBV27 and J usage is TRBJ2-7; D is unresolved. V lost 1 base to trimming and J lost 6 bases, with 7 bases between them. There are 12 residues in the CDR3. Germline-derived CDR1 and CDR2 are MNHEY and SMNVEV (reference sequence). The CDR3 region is CASSLLGSEQYF. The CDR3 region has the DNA TGTGCCAGCAGTTTATTGGGTTCCGAGCAGTACTTC.

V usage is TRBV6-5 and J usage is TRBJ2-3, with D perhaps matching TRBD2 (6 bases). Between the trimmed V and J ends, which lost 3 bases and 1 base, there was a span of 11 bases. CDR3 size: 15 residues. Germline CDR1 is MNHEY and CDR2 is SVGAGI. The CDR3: CASSYIWEGTDTQYF. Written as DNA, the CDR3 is TGTGCCAGCAGTTATATCTGGGAGGGCACAGATACGCAGTATTTT.

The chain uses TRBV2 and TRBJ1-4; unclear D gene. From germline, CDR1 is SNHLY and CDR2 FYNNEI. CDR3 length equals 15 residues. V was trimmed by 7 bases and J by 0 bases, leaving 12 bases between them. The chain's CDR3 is CASIEGVATNEKLFF. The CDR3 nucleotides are TGTGCCAGCATCGAAGGTGTGGCAACTAATGAAAAACTGTTTTTT.

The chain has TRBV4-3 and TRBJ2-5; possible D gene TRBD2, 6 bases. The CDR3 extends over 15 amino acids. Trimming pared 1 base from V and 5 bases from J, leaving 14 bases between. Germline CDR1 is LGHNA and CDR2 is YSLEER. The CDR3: CASSQGLGGGETQYF. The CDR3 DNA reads TGCGCCAGCAGCCAAGGGCTCGGGGGAGGCGAGACCCAGTACTTC.

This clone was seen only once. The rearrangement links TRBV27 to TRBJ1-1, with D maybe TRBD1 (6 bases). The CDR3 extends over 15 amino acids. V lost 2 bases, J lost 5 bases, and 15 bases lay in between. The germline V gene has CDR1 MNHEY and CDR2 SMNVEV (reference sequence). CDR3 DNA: TGTGCCAGCAGTTTAAGTTTAGTAGGGGGAACTGAAGCTTTCTTT. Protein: CASSLSLVGGTEAFF.

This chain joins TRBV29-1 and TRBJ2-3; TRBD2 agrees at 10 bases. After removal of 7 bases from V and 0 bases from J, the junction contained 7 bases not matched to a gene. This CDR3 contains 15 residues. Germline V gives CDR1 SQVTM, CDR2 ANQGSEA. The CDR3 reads CSGNGLAASTDTQYF. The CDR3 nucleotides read TGCAGCGGGAATGGACTAGCGGCTAGCACAGATACGCAGTATTTT.

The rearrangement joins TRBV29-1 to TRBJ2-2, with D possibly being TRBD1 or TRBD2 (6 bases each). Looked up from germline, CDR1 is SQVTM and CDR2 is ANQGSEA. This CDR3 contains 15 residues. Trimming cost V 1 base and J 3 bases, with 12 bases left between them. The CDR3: CSVEGRGADTGELFF. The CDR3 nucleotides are TGCAGCGTTGAAGGGAGGGGGGCGGACACCGGGGAGCTGTTTTTT.

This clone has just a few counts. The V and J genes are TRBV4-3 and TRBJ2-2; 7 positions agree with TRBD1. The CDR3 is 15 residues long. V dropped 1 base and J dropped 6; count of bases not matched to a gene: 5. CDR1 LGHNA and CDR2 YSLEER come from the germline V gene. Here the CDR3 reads CASSQGQGFPGELFF. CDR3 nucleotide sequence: TGCGCCAGCAGCCAAGGACAGGGCTTTCCCGGGGAGCTGTTTTTT.

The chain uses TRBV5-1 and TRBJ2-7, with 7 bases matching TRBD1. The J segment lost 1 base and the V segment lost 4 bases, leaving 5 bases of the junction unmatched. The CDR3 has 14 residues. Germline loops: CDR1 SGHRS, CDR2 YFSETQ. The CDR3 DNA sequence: TGCGCCAGCAGCCACCGGGACAGTTCCTACGAGCAGTACTTC. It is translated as CASSHRDSSYEQYF.

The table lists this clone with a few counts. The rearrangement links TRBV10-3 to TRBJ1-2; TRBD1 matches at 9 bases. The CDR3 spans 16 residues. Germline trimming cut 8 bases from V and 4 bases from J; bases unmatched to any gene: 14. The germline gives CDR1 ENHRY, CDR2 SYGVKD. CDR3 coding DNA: TGTGCCATCTCCGGGACAGGGACTAATAGCGGCTATGGCTACACCTTC. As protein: CAISGTGTNSGYGYTF.

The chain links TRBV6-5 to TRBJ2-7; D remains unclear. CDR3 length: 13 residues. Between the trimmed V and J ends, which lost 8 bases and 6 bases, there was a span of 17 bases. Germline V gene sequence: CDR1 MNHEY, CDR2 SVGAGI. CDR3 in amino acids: CASYSALSSEQYF. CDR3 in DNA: TGTGCCAGCTACAGCGCCCTTTCATCCGAGCAGTACTTC.

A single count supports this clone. CDR3 DNA: TGTGCCAGCAGCCCGGCCGTAGGAGCGGGGGGCACAGATACGCAGTATTTT. It yields the protein CASSPAVGAGGTDTQYF. This chain connects TRBV7-9 to TRBJ2-3; TRBD2 matches 8 bases. The ends lost 5 bases at V and 1 base at J; junction bases unmatched: 11. The CDR3 has 17 amino acids. The germline V gene encodes CDR1 SEHNR and CDR2 FQNEAQ (reference sequence). The variable domain in full, with the rest retrieved from reference TRBV7-9 and TRBJ2-3, is DTGVSQNPRHKITKRGQNVTFRCDPISEHNRLYWYRQTLGQGPEFLTYFQNEAQLEKSRLLSDRFSAERPKGSFSTLEIQRTEQGDSAMYLCASSPAVGAGGTDTQYFGPGTRLTVL.

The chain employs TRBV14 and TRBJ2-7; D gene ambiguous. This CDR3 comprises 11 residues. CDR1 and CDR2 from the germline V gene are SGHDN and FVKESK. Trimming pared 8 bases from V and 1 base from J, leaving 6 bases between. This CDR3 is CASGPSYEQYF. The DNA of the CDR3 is TGTGCCAGCGGACCTTCCTACGAGCAGTACTTC.

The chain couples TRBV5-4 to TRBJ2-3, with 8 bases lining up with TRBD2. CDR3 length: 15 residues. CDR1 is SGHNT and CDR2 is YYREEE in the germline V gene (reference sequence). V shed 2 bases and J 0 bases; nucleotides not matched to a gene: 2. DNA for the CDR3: TGTGCCAGCAGCTTAGCGGGAGCTAGCACAGATACGCAGTATTTT. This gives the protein CASSLAGASTDTQYF.